A selection of T cell receptor beta chains follows, all from one sample in a study of type 1 regulatory T cells. Their antigens are not known. In TCRdb, the reads were re-called with MiXCR into one record per CDR3 protein. The sample lists about 14,000 distinct CDR3 sequences; roughly 13% were seen once. Input material: cultured T cells, either the whole culture or a sorted T cell fraction (not recorded which). The receptors derive from a human donor in good health. CDR3s include the opening cysteine and the closing phenylalanine or tryptophan. The order of the fields is D gene, J gene, clone size, V gene, CDR3 DNA, CDR3 protein. A D gene is named only where the DNA matches it firmly. The size of a clone is reported for some rows only, either as once, few or many, or as a class for expanded clones.

NA TRBJ2-5 NA TRBV5-1 TGCGCCAGCAGCAACAGCGACCAAGAGACCCAGTACTTC CASSNSDQETQYF
TRBD2 TRBJ2-2 many TRBV6-1 TGTGCCAGCAGAAGAAATAGCGGGAGTAACACCGGGGAGCTGTTTTTT CASRRNSGSNTGELFF
NA TRBJ1-3 many TRBV28 TGTGCCAGCAGTTTGTCACCAGGGTTAGGAAACACCATATATTTT CASSLSPGLGNTIYF
NA TRBJ2-7 many TRBV28 TGTGCCAGCAGTAATTGGGACGAGCAGTACTTC CASSNWDEQYF
TRBD1 TRBJ1-6 many TRBV25-1 TGTGCCAGCAGTGAATATGGCGGGACAGACTATAATTCACCCCTCCACTTT CASSEYGGTDYNSPLHF
NA TRBJ2-5 many TRBV27 TGTGCCAGCAGCTTACAGCCCCCGACCACCGGAGAGACCCAGTACTTC CASSLQPPTTGETQYF
NA TRBJ2-2 many TRBV30 TGTGCCTGGAGGGAACGGGACTTGAGGCCCGGGGAGCTGTTTTTT CAWRERDLRPGELFF
NA TRBJ2-5 NA TRBV5-1 TGCGCCAGCGTTGACCACAGGGCGAGCCAAGAGACCCAGTACTTC CASVDHRASQETQYF
NA TRBJ2-1 many TRBV2 TGTGCCAGCAGTGGCCAGCGGGTTTACAATGAGCAGTTCTTC CASSGQRVYNEQFF
TRBD1 TRBJ1-6 NA TRBV20-1 TGCAGTGCTAAGGAAACCGGGACAGGCTCCTCACCCCTCCACTTT CSAKETGTGSSPLHF
NA TRBJ1-2 many TRBV5-1 TGCGCCAGCAGCTTGGTTGGACGGGGCGAAGGCTACACCTTC CASSLVGRGEGYTF
TRBD2 TRBJ2-2 once TRBV6-2/TRBV6-3 TGTGCCAACAAACCCCTAGCGGGAGAGGACGGGGAGCTGTTTTTT CANKPLAGEDGELFF
NA TRBJ2-1 few TRBV2 TGTGCCAGCAGTGCCTCCCCGGCGGAGCAGTTCTTC CASSASPAEQFF
TRBD2 TRBJ2-5 few TRBV30 TGTGCCTGGAGTGTGAGCCTAGCGGGAAGTCGAGAGACCCAGTACTTC CAWSVSLAGSRETQYF
NA TRBJ2-3 NA TRBV5-4 TGTGCCAGCAGCTTCACAGGGGATACGCAGTATTTT CASSFTGDTQYF
NA TRBJ2-3 NA TRBV20-1 TGCAGTGCTAGAGATCAGGGGGGAACGGCAGATACGCAGTATTTT CSARDQGGTADTQYF
NA TRBJ2-3 many TRBV29-1 TGCAGCGTTAATGATGGTGGCACAGATACGCAGTATTTT CSVNDGGTDTQYF
TRBD2 TRBJ2-7 many TRBV18 TGTGCCAGTTCTCAGAGCGGGGGTAACCACGAGCAGTACTTC CASSQSGGNHEQYF
NA TRBJ1-1 many TRBV12-3/TRBV12-4 TGTGCCAGCAGTTTACAGCAGGTGAACACTGAAGCTTTCTTT CASSLQQVNTEAFF
NA TRBJ2-7 few TRBV6-5 TGTGCCAGCAGTTACTCTAGGGAGACCTACGAGCAGTACTTC CASSYSRETYEQYF
NA TRBJ2-1 NA TRBV25-1 TGTGCCAGCAGTGGGGAGATCTCCTACAATGAGCAGTTCTTC CASSGEISYNEQFF
TRBD1 TRBJ2-7 NA TRBV7-2 TGTGCCAGCAGCTTCACAGGGGGCGAGTACGAGCAGTACTTC CASSFTGGEYEQYF
NA TRBJ1-6 many TRBV20-1 TGCAGTGCTAGAGATGGGCGGCAGATAAATTCACCCCTCCACTTT CSARDGRQINSPLHF
NA TRBJ2-5 many TRBV2 TGTGCCAGCAGTACCCGGTCGGAGACCCAGTACTTC CASSTRSETQYF
NA TRBJ2-1 many TRBV5-4 TGTGCCAGCAGCTTAGGGATTGGGCGGACATCTTTCAATGAGCAGTTCTTC CASSLGIGRTSFNEQFF
NA TRBJ1-1 few TRBV7-2 TGTGCCAGCAGCGCCCTTCGGTACACTGAAGCTTTCTTT CASSALRYTEAFF
NA TRBJ2-5 many TRBV5-1 TGCGCCAGCAGCTTTCTAGATGAGACCCAGTACTTC CASSFLDETQYF
NA TRBJ1-1 NA TRBV2 TGTGCCAGCAGGGCAGTTTCGGGGACTGAAGCTTTCTTT CASRAVSGTEAFF
NA TRBJ2-1 NA TRBV3-1 TGTGCCAGCAGCCAAATGCGCTCTTACGAGCAGTTCTTC CASSQMRSYEQFF
TRBD2 TRBJ2-2 many TRBV15 TGTGCCACCAGCAGGGGACTAGCGGGAGCCTACACCGGGGAGCTGTTTTTT CATSRGLAGAYTGELFF
NA TRBJ2-5 NA TRBV11-2 TGTGCCAGCAGCCGAAACTTTGGAGAAGAGACCCAGTACTTC CASSRNFGEETQYF
NA TRBJ2-7 many TRBV5-1 TGCGCCAGCAGCGCCCACTACGAGCAGTACTTC CASSAHYEQYF
TRBD2 TRBJ2-5 few TRBV7-2 TGTGCCAGCAGCCCCGTACTAGCGGAAGAGACCCAGTACTTC CASSPVLAEETQYF
NA TRBJ1-5 medium-sized TRBV25-1 TGTGCCAGCAGTGAGTCAGATGGGATAGATCAGCCCCAGCATTTT CASSESDGIDQPQHF